This TCR beta chain was profiled in a study of blood T cell repertoires in COVID-19. The method was immunoSEQ multiplex PCR; TCRdb's version includes in-frame clones alone and lacks a portion of them. The table records some 64,000 clones, about 88% of them present only once. Trimming took off 3 bases at V and 2 bases at J, with 20 bases between the two ends. The CDR3 contains 17 residues. Germline CDR1 is LGHNT and CDR2 is FRNRAP. This sequence originates from a man aged 70-80 years with acute or convalescent COVID-19. The V and J genes are TRBV12-5 and TRBJ2-7, with D perhaps matching TRBD1 (8 bases). Sequencing was performed on peripheral blood. The CDR3 spells CASGFRHSGGQAYEQYF. DNA of the CDR3: TGTGCTAGTGGTTTTCGCCATTCGGGGGGACAGGCCTACGAGCAGTACTTC. Combining the CDR3 with reference TRBV12-5 and TRBJ2-7 gives the whole variable domain DARVTQTPRHKVTEMGQEVTMRCQPILGHNTVFWYRQTMMQGLELLAYFRNRAPLDDSGMPKDRFSAEMPDATLATLKIQPSEPRDSAVYFCASGFRHSGGQAYEQYFGPGTRLTVT.